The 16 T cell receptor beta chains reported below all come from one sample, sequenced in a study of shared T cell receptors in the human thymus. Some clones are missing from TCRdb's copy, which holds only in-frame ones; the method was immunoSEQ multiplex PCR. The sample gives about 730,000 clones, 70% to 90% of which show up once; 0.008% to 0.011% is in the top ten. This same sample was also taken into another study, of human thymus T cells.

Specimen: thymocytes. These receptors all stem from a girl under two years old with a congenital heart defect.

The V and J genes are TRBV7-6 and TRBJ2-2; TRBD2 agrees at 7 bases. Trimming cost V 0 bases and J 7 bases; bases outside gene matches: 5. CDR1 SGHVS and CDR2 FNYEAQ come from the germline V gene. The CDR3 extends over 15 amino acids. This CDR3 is CASSLAWERDGELFF. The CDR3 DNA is TGTGCCAGCAGCTTAGCATGGGAGCGGGACGGGGAGCTGTTTTTT.

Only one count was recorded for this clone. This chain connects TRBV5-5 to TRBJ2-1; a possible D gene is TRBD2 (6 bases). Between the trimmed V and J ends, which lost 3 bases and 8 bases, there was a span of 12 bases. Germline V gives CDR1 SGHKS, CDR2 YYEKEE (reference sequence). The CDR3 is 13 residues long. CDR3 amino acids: CASSSGEDYEQFF. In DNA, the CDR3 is TGTGCCAGCAGCTCCGGGGAGGATTATGAGCAGTTCTTC. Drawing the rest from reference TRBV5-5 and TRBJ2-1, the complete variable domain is DAGVTQSPTHLIKTRGQQVTLRCSPISGHKSVSWYQQVLGQGPQFIFQYYEKEERGRGNFPDRFSARQFPNYSSELNVNALLLGDSALYLCASSSGEDYEQFFGPGTRLTVL.

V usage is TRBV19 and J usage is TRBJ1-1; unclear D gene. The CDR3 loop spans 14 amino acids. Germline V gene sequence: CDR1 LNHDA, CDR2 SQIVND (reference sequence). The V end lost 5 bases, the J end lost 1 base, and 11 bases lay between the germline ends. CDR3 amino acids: CASSHISGNTEAFF. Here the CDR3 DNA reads TGTGCCAGTAGTCATATCTCAGGGAACACTGAAGCTTTCTTT.

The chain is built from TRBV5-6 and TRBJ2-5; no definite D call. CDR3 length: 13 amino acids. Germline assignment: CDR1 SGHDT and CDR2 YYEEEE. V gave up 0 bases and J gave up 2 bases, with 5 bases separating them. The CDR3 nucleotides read TGTGCCAGCAGCTTGGGGCAGCAAGAGACCCAGTACTTC. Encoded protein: CASSLGQQETQYF. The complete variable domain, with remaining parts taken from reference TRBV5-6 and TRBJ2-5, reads DAGVTQSPTHLIKTRGQQVTLRCSPKSGHDTVSWYQQALGQGPQFIFQYYEEEERQRGNFPDRFSGHQFPNYSSELNVNALLLGDSALYLCASSLGQQETQYFGPGTRLLVL.

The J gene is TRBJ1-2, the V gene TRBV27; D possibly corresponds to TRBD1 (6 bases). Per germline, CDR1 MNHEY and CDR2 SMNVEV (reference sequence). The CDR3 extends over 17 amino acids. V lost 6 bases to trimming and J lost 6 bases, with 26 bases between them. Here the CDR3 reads CASSPRAGVSFRDGYTF. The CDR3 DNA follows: TGTGCCAGCAGCCCCAGAGCAGGGGTGAGCTTTAGGGATGGCTACACCTTC.

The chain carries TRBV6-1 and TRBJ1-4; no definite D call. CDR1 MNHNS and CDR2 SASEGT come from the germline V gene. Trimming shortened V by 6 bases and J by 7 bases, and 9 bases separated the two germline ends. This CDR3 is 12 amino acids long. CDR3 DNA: TGTGCCAGCAGGGCCGGGGTTGAAAAACTGTTTTTT. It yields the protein CASRAGVEKLFF.

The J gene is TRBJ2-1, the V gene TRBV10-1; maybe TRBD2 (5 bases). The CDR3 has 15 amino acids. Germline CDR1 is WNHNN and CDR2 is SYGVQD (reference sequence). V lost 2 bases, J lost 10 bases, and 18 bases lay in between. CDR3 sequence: CASSEEGSGGGEQFF. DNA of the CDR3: TGCGCCAGCAGTGAGGAGGGAAGCGGAGGCGGGGAGCAGTTCTTC.

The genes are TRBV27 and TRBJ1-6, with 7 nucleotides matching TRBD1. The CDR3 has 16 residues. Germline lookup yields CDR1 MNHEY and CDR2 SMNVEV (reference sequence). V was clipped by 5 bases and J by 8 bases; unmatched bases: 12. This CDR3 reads CASSLRGQGRHSPLHF. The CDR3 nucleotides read TGTGCCAGCAGTCTGAGGGGGCAGGGGAGACATTCACCCCTCCACTTT.

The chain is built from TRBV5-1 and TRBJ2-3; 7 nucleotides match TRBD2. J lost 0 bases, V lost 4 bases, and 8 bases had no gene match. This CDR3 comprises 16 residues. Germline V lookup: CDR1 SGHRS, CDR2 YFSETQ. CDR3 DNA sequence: TGCGCCAGCAGCCCGGGTGGGGGGGGGAGCACAGATACGCAGTATTTT. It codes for CASSPGGGGSTDTQYF.

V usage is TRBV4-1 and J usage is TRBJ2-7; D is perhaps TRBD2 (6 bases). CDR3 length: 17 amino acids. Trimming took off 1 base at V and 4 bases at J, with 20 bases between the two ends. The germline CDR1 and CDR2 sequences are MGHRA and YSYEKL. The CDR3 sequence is CASSQGHRDSILYEQYF. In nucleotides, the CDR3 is TGCGCCAGCAGCCAAGGCCACCGGGACTCCATCCTGTACGAGCAGTACTTC.

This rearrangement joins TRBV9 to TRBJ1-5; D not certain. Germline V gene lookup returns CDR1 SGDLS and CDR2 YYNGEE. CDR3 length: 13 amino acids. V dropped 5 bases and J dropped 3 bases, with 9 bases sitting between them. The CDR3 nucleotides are TGTGCCAGCAGTCCGGGGATCAATCAGCCCCAGCATTTT. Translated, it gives CASSPGINQPQHF. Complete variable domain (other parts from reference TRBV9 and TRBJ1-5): DSGVTQTPKHLITATGQRVTLRCSPRSGDLSVYWYQQSLDQGLQFLIQYYNGEERAKGNILERFSAQQFPDLHSELNLSSLELGDSALYFCASSPGINQPQHFGDGTRLSIL.

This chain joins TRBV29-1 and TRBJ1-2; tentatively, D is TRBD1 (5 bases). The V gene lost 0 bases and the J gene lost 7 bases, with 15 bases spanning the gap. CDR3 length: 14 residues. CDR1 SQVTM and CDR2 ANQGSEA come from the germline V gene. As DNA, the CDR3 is TGCAGCGTTGAAGATTCGGGGGGACTTTTTGGCTACACCTTC. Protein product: CSVEDSGGLFGYTF.

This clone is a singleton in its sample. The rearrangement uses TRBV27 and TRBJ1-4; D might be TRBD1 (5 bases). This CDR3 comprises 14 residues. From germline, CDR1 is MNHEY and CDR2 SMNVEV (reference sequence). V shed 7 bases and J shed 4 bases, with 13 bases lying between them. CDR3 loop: CASTDLQGNEKLFF. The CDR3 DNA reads TGTGCCAGCACCGACTTGCAGGGTAATGAAAAACTGTTTTTT.

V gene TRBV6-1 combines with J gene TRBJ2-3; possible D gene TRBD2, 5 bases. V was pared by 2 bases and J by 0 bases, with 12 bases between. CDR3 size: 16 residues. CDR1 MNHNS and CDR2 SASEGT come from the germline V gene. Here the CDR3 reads CASSELSGSSTDTQYF. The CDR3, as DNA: TGTGCCAGCAGTGAACTGAGCGGAAGTAGCACAGATACGCAGTATTTT.

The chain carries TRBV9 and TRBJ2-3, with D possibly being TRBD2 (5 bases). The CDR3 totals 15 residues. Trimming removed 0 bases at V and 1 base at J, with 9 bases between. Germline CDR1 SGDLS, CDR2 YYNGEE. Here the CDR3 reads CASSVVGRGTDTQYF. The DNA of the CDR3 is TGTGCCAGCAGCGTAGTTGGGCGGGGCACAGATACGCAGTATTTT. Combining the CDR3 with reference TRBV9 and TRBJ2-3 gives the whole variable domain DSGVTQTPKHLITATGQRVTLRCSPRSGDLSVYWYQQSLDQGLQFLIQYYNGEERAKGNILERFSAQQFPDLHSELNLSSLELGDSALYFCASSVVGRGTDTQYFGPGTRLTVL.

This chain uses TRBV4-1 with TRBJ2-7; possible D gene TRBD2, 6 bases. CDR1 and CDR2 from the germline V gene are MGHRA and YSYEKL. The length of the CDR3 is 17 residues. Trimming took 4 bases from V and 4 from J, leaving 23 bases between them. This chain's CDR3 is CASSPPPPGEDWYEQYF. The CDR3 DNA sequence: TGCGCCAGCAGCCCACCCCCGCCGGGGGAGGATTGGTACGAGCAGTACTTC.